The entry below gives a single T cell receptor beta chain sequence along with its context. What it recognizes is unknown. This sample is drawn from a study of a mutant IDH1 vaccine in newly diagnosed glioma. Study-wide background: Across weeks 1, 3, 5, 7, 11, 15, 19 and 23, patients received a vaccination each time, eight in all. Patients began vaccination 4-6 weeks after radiotherapy alone, or with temozolomide cycles. Study-level findings and limits: Patients mounted vaccine-induced immune responses in 90% to 95% of cases. With respect to changes in top peripheral T cell clonotypes, pseudoprogression seemed unrelated.

Regarding time point: week 5, during vaccination. With topical imiquimod, each dose of the vaccine consisted of 300 ug of mutant IDH1 20-mer peptide. Here immunoSEQ multiplex PCR was the method, and the copy in TCRdb shows in-frame clones only, minus some. This table has roughly 40,000 clones, more than 85% appearing once. This clonotype was obtained from a man aged 50-60 years with glioma. The source was PBMCs, collected from a glioma patient whose treatment included an IDH1 peptide vaccine.

As DNA, the CDR3 is TGTGCCAGCAGCAACCCCGGGACCCTGATCTCAGATACGCAGTATTTT. Translation gives CASSNPGTLISDTQYF. J is TRBJ2-3 and V is TRBV5-8; possibly TRBD1 or TRBD2 for D (5 bases each). Germline V lookup: CDR1 SGHTS, CDR2 YDEGEE. The CDR3 is 16 amino acids. The V and J ends lost 4 bases and 4 bases respectively, with 19 bases between them.